This passage covers 31 T cell receptor beta chains from one sample sequenced in a study of a mutant IDH1 vaccine in newly diagnosed glioma. Time point here: week 11, during vaccination. Topical imiquimod accompanied each vaccine dose, which consisted of 300 ug of mutant IDH1 20-mer peptide. Profiling relied on immunoSEQ multiplex PCR, and the TCRdb table lists in-frame clones only, not all of them. In the table there are 57,000 or so clones, approximately 80% of which are singletons. These TCRs are of unknown antigen specificity. This specimen consisted of PBMCs, obtained from a glioma patient whose treatment included an IDH1 peptide vaccine. The receptors stem from a man aged 25 to 40 with glioma.

The chain recombines TRBV10-1 with TRBJ2-1; the D is unclear. Germline CDR1 is WNHNN and CDR2 is SYGVQD (reference sequence). The CDR3 covers 15 residues. V lost 6 bases and J 9 bases, leaving 21 bases between the germline ends. The CDR3 spells CASRPASLGVGEQFF. CDR3 DNA sequence: TGCGCCAGCAGACCGGCCTCGCTTGGTGTGGGTGAGCAGTTCTTC.

This chain joins TRBV7-9 and TRBJ2-3, with TRBD1 identical over 10 bases. The junction had 3 bases not matched to a gene; V was cut back by 5 bases and J by 1 base. CDR1 SEHNR and CDR2 FQNEAQ come from the germline V gene (reference sequence). The CDR3 covers 15 residues. Here the CDR3 DNA reads TGTGCCAGCAGCCTGACAGGGGGCCGCACAGATACGCAGTATTTT. Its protein product is CASSLTGGRTDTQYF.

The chain employs TRBV4-1 and TRBJ2-2; tentative D call: TRBD1 (5 bases). Trimming removed 2 bases at V and 1 base at J, with 11 bases between. CDR1 is MGHRA and CDR2 is YSYEKL in the germline V gene. This CDR3 comprises 16 residues. In DNA, the CDR3 is TGCGCCAGCAGCCAACGACCAGGGCTGAACACCGGGGAGCTGTTTTTT. It translates to CASSQRPGLNTGELFF.

As to this clone: The junction does not match germline at one end; this may be a read error. The rearrangement uses TRBV7-9 and TRBJ1-2; perhaps TRBD1 as D (5 bases). There are 11 residues in the CDR3. The germline V gene has CDR1 SEHNR and CDR2 FQNEAQ (reference sequence). The CDR3 DNA follows: TGTGCCAGCAGCTTAGATGGGACCCTGCACTTC. This encodes CASSLDGTLHF.

The chain joins TRBV6-1 to TRBJ1-5; D gene unclear. The germline V gene has CDR1 MNHNS and CDR2 SASEGT. This CDR3 has 14 residues. V gave up 6 bases and J gave up 5 bases, with 14 bases separating them. CDR3 in amino acids: CASRDQHGDQPQHF. In DNA, the CDR3 is TGTGCCAGCAGGGACCAGCATGGGGATCAGCCCCAGCATTTT.

J is TRBJ2-7 and V is TRBV9; D remains unclear. The CDR3 covers 13 residues. The V gene's germline CDR1 is SGDLS and CDR2 YYNGEE. The V and J ends lost 0 bases and 5 bases respectively, with 9 bases between them. Here the CDR3 reads CASSVETFDEQYF. CDR3 DNA: TGTGCCAGCAGCGTAGAAACTTTTGACGAGCAGTACTTC.

In its sample, this clone was seen a few times. This chain uses TRBV7-3 with TRBJ1-4, with unresolved D. Trimming removed 1 base from V and 7 bases from J, with 10 bases in between. The CDR3 totals 14 residues. The V gene's germline CDR1 is SGHTA and CDR2 FQGTGA. CDR3 sequence: CASSLRGGGEKLFF. The CDR3 nucleotides read TGTGCCAGCAGCTTAAGGGGAGGTGGTGAAAAACTGTTTTTT.

The chain links TRBV5-4 to TRBJ1-2; TRBD1 agrees at 9 bases. Germline CDR1 is SGHNT and CDR2 is YYREEE (reference sequence). V lost 2 bases and J lost 7; bases outside the gene matches: 3. This CDR3 region has 13 residues. CDR3 protein: CASSFTTGGGYTF. CDR3 coding DNA: TGTGCCAGCAGCTTTACGACAGGGGGTGGCTACACCTTC.

The V and J genes are TRBV5-6 and TRBJ2-5; TRBD1 agrees at 8 bases. The germline V gene encodes CDR1 SGHDT and CDR2 YYEEEE. After removal of 3 bases from V and 2 bases from J, the junction contained 3 bases not matched to a gene. The CDR3 has 14 amino acids. The CDR3 sequence is CASSSGQGQETQYF. In DNA form, the CDR3 reads TGTGCCAGCAGCTCCGGACAGGGTCAAGAGACCCAGTACTTC.

The genes are TRBV7-2 and TRBJ1-2; no firm D call. Germline V lookup: CDR1 SGHTA, CDR2 FQGNSA. The CDR3 loop spans 14 amino acids. V lost 5 bases and J 6 bases, leaving 16 bases between the germline ends. In DNA form, the CDR3 reads TGTGCCAGCAGCCGCGGAATCTCGGTGGATGGCTACACCTTC. This gives the protein CASSRGISVDGYTF.

The chain combines TRBV19 with TRBJ2-1, with D possibly being TRBD1 (5 bases). Trimming shortened V by 4 bases and J by 0 bases, and 10 bases separated the two germline ends. Germline V gene lookup returns CDR1 LNHDA and CDR2 SQIVND (reference sequence). The CDR3 has 15 amino acids. The CDR3 reads CASSTSDSSYNEQFF. The CDR3 DNA sequence: TGTGCCAGTAGTACAAGTGACAGCTCCTACAATGAGCAGTTCTTC.

This clone was recorded once. The V gene is TRBV7-3, the J gene TRBJ2-2, with 13 positions matching TRBD2. The germline gives CDR1 SGHTA, CDR2 FQGTGA. The CDR3 spans 18 residues. The V segment lost 4 bases and the J segment 2 bases; nucleotides outside the gene matches: 7. The CDR3: CASSSGLAGAINTGELFF. CDR3 nucleotide sequence: TGTGCCAGCAGCTCCGGACTAGCGGGGGCCATAAACACCGGGGAGCTGTTTTTT. Combining the CDR3 with reference TRBV7-3 and TRBJ2-2 gives the whole variable domain GAGVSQTPSNKVTEKGKYVELRCDPISGHTALYWYRQSLGQGPEFLIYFQGTGAADDSGLPNDRFFAVRPEGSVSTLKIQRTERGDSAVYLCASSSGLAGAINTGELFFGEGSRLTVL.

The chain employs TRBV9 and TRBJ2-7, with 10 bases fitting TRBD1. J lost 5 bases, V lost 2 bases, and 4 bases had no gene match. Germline values: CDR1 SGDLS, CDR2 YYNGEE. The CDR3 extends over 14 amino acids. CDR3 in DNA: TGTGCCAGCAGCGTGGGGGACAGGGGCAACGAGCAGTACTTC. It translates to CASSVGDRGNEQYF.

The chain links TRBV6-4 to TRBJ2-7; 13 bases match TRBD2. J lost 5 bases, V lost 2 bases, and 21 bases had no gene match. Germline assignment: CDR1 MRHNA and CDR2 SNTAGT. The CDR3 covers 21 residues. The CDR3 spells CASSDEGDWTSGGTYRDEQYF. In nucleotides, the CDR3 is TGTGCCAGCAGTGACGAGGGGGACTGGACTAGCGGGGGCACATATCGAGACGAGCAGTACTTC.

The chain has TRBV30 and TRBJ2-5; the D is unclear. Germline loops: CDR1 GTSNPN, CDR2 SVGIG (reference sequence). The CDR3 sequence is 12 residues long. Trimming pared 1 base from V and 5 bases from J, leaving 8 bases between. The CDR3 nucleotides read TGTGCCTGGAGTGGTGCTTGGGAGACCCAGTACTTC. Translated: CAWSGAWETQYF.

The CDR3 region has the DNA TGCAGCGTCGGCATGGAGGGCTCTGGGGCCAACGTCCTGACTTTC. Amino acid sequence: CSVGMEGSGANVLTF. V and J are TRBV29-1 and TRBJ2-6; D possibly corresponds to TRBD2 (6 bases). The V gene's germline CDR1 is SQVTM and CDR2 ANQGSEA. V gave up 6 bases and J gave up 0 bases, with 12 bases separating them. The CDR3 has 15 amino acids.

The chain employs TRBV11-2 and TRBJ1-2; unclear D gene. The germline V and J ends were trimmed by 4 bases and 5 bases, with 11 bases remaining between them. CDR1 and CDR2 (germline): SGHAT, FQNNGV. This CDR3 region has 13 residues. The chain's CDR3 is CASSSNVGYGYTF. The CDR3 bases are TGTGCCAGCAGCTCAAACGTTGGGTATGGCTACACCTTC. The full variable domain, completed using reference TRBV11-2 and TRBJ1-2, is EAGVAQSPRYKIIEKRQSVAFWCNPISGHATLYWYQQILGQGPKLLIQFQNNGVVDDSQLPKDRFSAERLKGVDSTLKIQPAKLEDSAVYLCASSSNVGYGYTFGSGTRLTVV.

V is TRBV27 and J is TRBJ2-5; 10 positions match TRBD2. The V gene's germline CDR1 is MNHEY and CDR2 SMNVEV (reference sequence). The J segment lost 11 bases and the V segment lost 3 bases, leaving 6 bases of the junction unmatched. The CDR3 sequence is 13 residues long. The CDR3 loop reads CASSFGLAGEQYF. The CDR3 region has the DNA TGTGCCAGCAGTTTCGGTCTAGCGGGAGAGCAGTACTTC.

The genes are TRBV28 and TRBJ2-5, with 7 positions matching TRBD1. The CDR3 has 15 amino acids. Trimming removed 6 bases from V and 4 bases from J; junction bases left unmatched: 11. Germline values: CDR1 MDHEN, CDR2 SYDVKM. CDR3 in DNA: TGTGCCAGCAGCCCCTATGACAGGGCTGGAGAGACCCAGTACTTC. Residues: CASSPYDRAGETQYF.

This sequence joins TRBV6-6 and TRBJ1-3, with TRBD1 identical over 9 bases. After removal of 5 bases from V and 4 bases from J, the junction contained 3 bases not matched to a gene. The germline CDR1 and CDR2 sequences are MNHNY and SVGAGI (reference sequence). The CDR3 totals 14 residues. CDR3 coding DNA: TGTGCCAGCAGTCGGGACAGGGCCGGAAACACCATATATTTT. The encoded protein is CASSRDRAGNTIYF.

This chain links TRBV7-2 with TRBJ2-3, with 10 bases lining up with TRBD1. V lost 0 bases, J lost 1 base, and 1 base stayed unmatched. CDR1 and CDR2 (germline): SGHTA, FQGNSA. This CDR3 is 16 amino acids long. The CDR3: CASSLADRGGTDTQYF. The CDR3 bases are TGTGCCAGCAGCTTAGCGGACAGGGGGGGCACAGATACGCAGTATTTT.

This clone was found a few times. V is TRBV11-2 and J is TRBJ1-6; the D is unclear. This CDR3 region has 12 residues. V dropped 1 base and J dropped 9 bases, with 4 bases sitting between them. CDR1 and CDR2 (germline): SGHAT, FQNNGV. The CDR3 loop reads CASSLGASPLHF. CDR3 DNA: TGTGCCAGCAGCTTAGGGGCTTCACCCCTCCACTTT.

This rearrangement joins TRBV30 to TRBJ1-2; 8 nucleotides line up with TRBD1. CDR1 GTSNPN and CDR2 SVGIG come from the germline V gene (reference sequence). J gave up 6 bases and V 2 bases, and 5 bases lay outside the gene matches. This CDR3 comprises 13 residues. CDR3 DNA: TGTGCCTGGAGTTCGACAGGGGAGGATGGCTACACCTTC. Protein sequence: CAWSSTGEDGYTF.

The chain combines TRBV19 with TRBJ2-5; weak D call: TRBD2 (5 bases). The V gene's germline CDR1 is LNHDA and CDR2 SQIVND (reference sequence). Trimming removed 4 bases at V and 0 bases at J, with 12 bases between. This CDR3 is 15 amino acids long. For the CDR3, the DNA is TGTGCCAGTAGTAGAGGGATCATAAACCAAGAGACCCAGTACTTC. Its protein is CASSRGIINQETQYF. Looking up the rest from reference TRBV19 and TRBJ2-5 gives the full variable domain: DGGITQSPKYLFRKEGQNVTLSCEQNLNHDAMYWYRQDPGQGLRLIYYSQIVNDFQKGDIAEGYSVSREKKESFPLTVTSAQKNPTAFYLCASSRGIINQETQYFGPGTRLLVL.

The chain carries TRBV27 and TRBJ2-3; D gene uncertain. Germline V gene data show CDR1 as MNHEY and CDR2 as SMNVEV (reference sequence). The germline V and J ends were trimmed by 2 bases and 2 bases, with 14 bases remaining between them. This CDR3 spans 16 amino acids. The CDR3 DNA reads as TGTGCCAGCAGTTTACGGCCGACGTGGGACACAGATACGCAGTATTTT. Translated, it gives CASSLRPTWDTDTQYF.

The chain employs TRBV3-2 and TRBJ1-1. TRBV3-2 is a recognized pseudogene. CDR3 length equals 9 residues. The chain's CDR3 is CASPLLAFF. CDR3 sequence (DNA): TGTGCCAGCCCCTTGCTGGCTTTCTTT.

CDR3 nucleotide sequence: TGTGCCAGCAGTTCCGGCTTATGGGAGACCCAGTACTTC. This gives the protein CASSSGLWETQYF. The chain is built from TRBV5-6 and TRBJ2-5, with D hard to call. The V end was cut by 5 bases, the J end by 5 bases, with 13 bases between. The germline CDR1 and CDR2 sequences are SGHDT and YYEEEE. The CDR3 length is 13 residues.

V usage is TRBV4-1 and J usage is TRBJ1-2; 8 nucleotides agree with TRBD1. J was trimmed by 2 bases and V by 3 bases; bases with no gene match: 5. Germline V gene sequence: CDR1 MGHRA, CDR2 YSYEKL. The CDR3 is made up of 15 amino acids. The CDR3 DNA is TGCGCCAGCAGCCAGACCGGACAGGGAAACTATGGCTACACCTTC. It specifies CASSQTGQGNYGYTF.

The genes are TRBV30 and TRBJ2-3; possible D gene TRBD2, 6 bases. V lost 5 bases, J lost 0 bases, and 12 bases lay in between. In germline, CDR1 is GTSNPN, CDR2 SVGIG (reference sequence). The CDR3 runs to 14 residues. Here the CDR3 reads CAWDTSLSTDTQYF. The CDR3 DNA reads TGTGCCTGGGATACTAGCCTTAGCACAGATACGCAGTATTTT. Full variable domain (remainder filled in from reference TRBV30 and TRBJ2-3): SQTIHQWPATLVQPVGSPLSLECTVEGTSNPNLYWYRQAAGRGLQLLFYSVGIGQISSEVPQNLSASRPQDRQFILSSKKLLLSDSGFYLCAWDTSLSTDTQYFGPGTRLTVL.

The rearrangement joins TRBV7-2 to TRBJ2-2; a possible D gene is TRBD2 (6 bases). The CDR3 runs 13 residues. CDR1 and CDR2 (germline): SGHTA, FQGNSA. The V and J ends lost 0 bases and 15 bases respectively, with 14 bases between them. The CDR3, as DNA: TGTGCCAGCAGCTTAGCGGGTTCCGGAGGGATGTTTTTT. As protein: CASSLAGSGGMFF.

The rearrangement joins TRBV7-2 to TRBJ2-1; D call uncertain. V was shortened by 1 base and J by 8 bases, with 12 bases between the two germline ends. The CDR3 has 14 amino acids. Germline assignment: CDR1 SGHTA and CDR2 FQGNSA. The CDR3 loop is CASSLDPFPDEQFF. The CDR3 bases are TGTGCCAGCAGCTTAGACCCGTTCCCCGATGAGCAGTTCTTC. Complete variable domain (other parts from reference TRBV7-2 and TRBJ2-1): GAGVSQSPSNKVTEKGKDVELRCDPISGHTALYWYRQSLGQGLEFLIYFQGNSAPDKSGLPSDRFSAERTGGSVSTLTIQRTQQEDSAVYLCASSLDPFPDEQFFGPGTRLTVL.